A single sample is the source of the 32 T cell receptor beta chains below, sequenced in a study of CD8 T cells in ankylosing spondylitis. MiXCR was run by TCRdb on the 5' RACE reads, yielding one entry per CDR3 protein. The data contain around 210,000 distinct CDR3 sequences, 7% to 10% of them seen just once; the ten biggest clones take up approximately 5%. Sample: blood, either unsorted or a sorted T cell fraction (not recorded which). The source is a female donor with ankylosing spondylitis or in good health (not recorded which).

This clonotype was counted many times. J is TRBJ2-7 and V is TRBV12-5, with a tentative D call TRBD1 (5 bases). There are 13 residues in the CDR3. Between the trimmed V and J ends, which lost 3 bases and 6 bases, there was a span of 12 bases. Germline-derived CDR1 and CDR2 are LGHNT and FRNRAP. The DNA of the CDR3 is TGTGCTAGTGGTTTTTCCAGGGTTGGCGAGCAGTACTTC. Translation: CASGFSRVGEQYF.

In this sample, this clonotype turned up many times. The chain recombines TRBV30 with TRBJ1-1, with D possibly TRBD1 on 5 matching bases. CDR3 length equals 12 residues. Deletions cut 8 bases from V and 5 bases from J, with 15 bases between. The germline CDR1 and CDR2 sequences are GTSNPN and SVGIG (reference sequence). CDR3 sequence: CAGGRVETEAFF. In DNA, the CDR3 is TGTGCCGGGGGAAGGGTCGAGACTGAAGCTTTCTTT. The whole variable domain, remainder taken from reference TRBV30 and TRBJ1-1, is SQTIHQWPATLVQPVGSPLSLECTVEGTSNPNLYWYRQAAGRGLQLLFYSVGIGQISSEVPQNLSASRPQDRQFILSSKKLLLSDSGFYLCAGGRVETEAFFGQGTRLTVV.

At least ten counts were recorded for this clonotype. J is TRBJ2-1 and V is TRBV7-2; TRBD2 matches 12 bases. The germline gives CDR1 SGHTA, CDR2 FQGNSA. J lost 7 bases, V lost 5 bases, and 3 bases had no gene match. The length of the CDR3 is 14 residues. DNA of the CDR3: TGTGCCAGCAGCGAAGGACTAGCGGGAAATGAGCAGTTCTTC. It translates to CASSEGLAGNEQFF.

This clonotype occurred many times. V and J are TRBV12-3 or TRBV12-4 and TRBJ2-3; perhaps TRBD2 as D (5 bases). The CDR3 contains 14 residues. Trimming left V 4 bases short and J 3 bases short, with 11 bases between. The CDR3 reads CASSSSGGTDTQYF. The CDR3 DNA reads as TGTGCCAGCAGTTCAAGCGGTGGGACAGATACGCAGTATTTT.

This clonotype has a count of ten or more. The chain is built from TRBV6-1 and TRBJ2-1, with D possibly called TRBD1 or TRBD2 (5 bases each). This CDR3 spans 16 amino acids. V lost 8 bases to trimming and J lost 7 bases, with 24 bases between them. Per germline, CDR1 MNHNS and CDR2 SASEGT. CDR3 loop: CASRPSGTPSGNEQFF. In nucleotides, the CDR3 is TGTGCCAGCCGACCATCCGGGACCCCCTCGGGGAATGAGCAGTTCTTC.

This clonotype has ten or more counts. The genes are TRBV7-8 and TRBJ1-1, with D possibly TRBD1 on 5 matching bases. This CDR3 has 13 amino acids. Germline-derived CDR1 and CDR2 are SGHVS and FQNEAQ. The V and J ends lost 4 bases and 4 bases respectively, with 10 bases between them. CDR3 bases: TGTGCCAGCAGCTCCCAGGGAGGCACTGAAGCTTTCTTT. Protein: CASSSQGGTEAFF.

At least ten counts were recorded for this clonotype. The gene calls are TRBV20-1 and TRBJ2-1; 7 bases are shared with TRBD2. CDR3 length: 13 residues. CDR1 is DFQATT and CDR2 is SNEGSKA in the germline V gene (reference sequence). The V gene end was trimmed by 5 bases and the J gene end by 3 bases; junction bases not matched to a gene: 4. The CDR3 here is CSAVGGNYNEQFF. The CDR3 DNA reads TGCAGTGCTGTGGGAGGGAACTACAATGAGCAGTTCTTC.

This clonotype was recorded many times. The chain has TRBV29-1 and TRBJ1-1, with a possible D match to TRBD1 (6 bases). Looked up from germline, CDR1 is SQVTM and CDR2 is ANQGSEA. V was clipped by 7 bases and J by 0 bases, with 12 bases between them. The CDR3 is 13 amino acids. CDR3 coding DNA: TGCAGCGGCTTTCAGGGGATGAACACTGAAGCTTTCTTT. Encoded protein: CSGFQGMNTEAFF.

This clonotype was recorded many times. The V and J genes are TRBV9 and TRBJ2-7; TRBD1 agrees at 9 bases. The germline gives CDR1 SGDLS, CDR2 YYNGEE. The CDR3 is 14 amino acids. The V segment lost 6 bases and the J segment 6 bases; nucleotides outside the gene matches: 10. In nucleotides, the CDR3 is TGTGCCAGCAACCGGGGGACAGGGACTTCCGAGCAGTACTTC. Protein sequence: CASNRGTGTSEQYF.

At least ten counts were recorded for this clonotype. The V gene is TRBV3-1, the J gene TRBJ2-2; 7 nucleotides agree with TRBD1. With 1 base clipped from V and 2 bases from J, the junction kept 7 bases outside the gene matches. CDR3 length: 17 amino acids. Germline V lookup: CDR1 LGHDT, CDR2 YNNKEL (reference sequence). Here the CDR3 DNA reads TGTGCCAGCAGCCAAGTTCCTACAGGGGCCAACACCGGGGAGCTGTTTTTT. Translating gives CASSQVPTGANTGELFF.

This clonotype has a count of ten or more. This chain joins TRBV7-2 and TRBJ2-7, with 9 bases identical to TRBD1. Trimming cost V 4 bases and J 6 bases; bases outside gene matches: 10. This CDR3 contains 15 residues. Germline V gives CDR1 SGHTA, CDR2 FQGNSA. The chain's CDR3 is CASSYRPQGAGEQYF. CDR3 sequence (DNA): TGTGCCAGCAGCTATCGCCCACAGGGGGCGGGCGAGCAGTACTTC.

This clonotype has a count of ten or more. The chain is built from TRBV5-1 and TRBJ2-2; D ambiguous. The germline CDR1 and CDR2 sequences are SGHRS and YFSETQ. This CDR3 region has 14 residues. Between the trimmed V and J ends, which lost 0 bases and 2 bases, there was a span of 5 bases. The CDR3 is CASSLVSNTGELFF. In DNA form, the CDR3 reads TGCGCCAGCAGCTTGGTTAGTAACACCGGGGAGCTGTTTTTT. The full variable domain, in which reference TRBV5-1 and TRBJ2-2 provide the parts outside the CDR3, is KAGVTQTPRYLIKTRGQQVTLSCSPISGHRSVSWYQQTPGQGLQFLFEYFSETQRNKGNFPGRFSGRQFSNSRSEMNVSTLELGDSALYLCASSLVSNTGELFFGEGSRLTVL.

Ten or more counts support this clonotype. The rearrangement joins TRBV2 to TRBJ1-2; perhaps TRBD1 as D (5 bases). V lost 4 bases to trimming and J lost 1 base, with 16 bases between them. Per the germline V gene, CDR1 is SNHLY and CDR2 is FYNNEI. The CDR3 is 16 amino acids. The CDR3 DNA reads TGTGCCAGCAGTGGGGACGATGGAGATAATAACTATGGCTACACCTTC. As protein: CASSGDDGDNNYGYTF.

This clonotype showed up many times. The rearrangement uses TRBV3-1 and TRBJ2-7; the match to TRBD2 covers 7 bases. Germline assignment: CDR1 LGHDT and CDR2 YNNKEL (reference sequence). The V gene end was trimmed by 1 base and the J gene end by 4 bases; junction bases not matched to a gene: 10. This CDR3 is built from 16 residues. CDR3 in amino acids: CASSQAREVRGYEQYF. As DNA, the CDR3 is TGTGCCAGCAGCCAAGCCCGGGAGGTTCGAGGGTACGAGCAGTACTTC.

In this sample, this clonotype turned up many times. The CDR3 spells CAISGTSALYEQYF. CDR3 in DNA: TGTGCCATCAGCGGGACTAGTGCCCTCTACGAGCAGTACTTC. The chain links TRBV10-3 to TRBJ2-7; the match to TRBD2 covers 8 bases. Germline V gene data show CDR1 as ENHRY and CDR2 as SYGVKD. The CDR3 runs 14 residues. The V segment lost 6 bases and the J segment 3 bases; nucleotides outside the gene matches: 7.

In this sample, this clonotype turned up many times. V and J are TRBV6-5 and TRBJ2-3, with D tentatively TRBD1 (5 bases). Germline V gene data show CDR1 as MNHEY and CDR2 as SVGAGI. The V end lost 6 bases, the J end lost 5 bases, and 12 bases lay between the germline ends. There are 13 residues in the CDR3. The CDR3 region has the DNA TGTGCCAGCAGCTCCTCTAGGGGAGATACGCAGTATTTT. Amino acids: CASSSSRGDTQYF.

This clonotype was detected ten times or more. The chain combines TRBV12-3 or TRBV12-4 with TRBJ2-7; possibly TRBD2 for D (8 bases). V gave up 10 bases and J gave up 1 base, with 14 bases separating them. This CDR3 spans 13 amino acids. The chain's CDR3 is CATREGASYEQYF. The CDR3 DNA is TGTGCCACCCGGGAGGGGGCATCCTACGAGCAGTACTTC.

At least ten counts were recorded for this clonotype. CDR3 region: CASHSLSSYNEQFF. The CDR3 nucleotides read TGTGCCAGCCATAGTTTGAGCTCCTACAATGAGCAGTTCTTC. This chain uses TRBV2 with TRBJ2-1; no definite D call. Germline lookup yields CDR1 SNHLY and CDR2 FYNNEI. The V gene lost 8 bases and the J gene lost 0 bases, with 11 bases spanning the gap. This CDR3 region has 14 residues.

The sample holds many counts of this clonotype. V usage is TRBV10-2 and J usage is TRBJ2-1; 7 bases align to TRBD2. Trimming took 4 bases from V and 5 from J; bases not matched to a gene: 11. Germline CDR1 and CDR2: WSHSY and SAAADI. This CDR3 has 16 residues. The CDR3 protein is CASSGPSGRGDNEQFF. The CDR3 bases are TGCGCCAGCAGTGGGCCTAGCGGCCGAGGGGACAATGAGCAGTTCTTC.

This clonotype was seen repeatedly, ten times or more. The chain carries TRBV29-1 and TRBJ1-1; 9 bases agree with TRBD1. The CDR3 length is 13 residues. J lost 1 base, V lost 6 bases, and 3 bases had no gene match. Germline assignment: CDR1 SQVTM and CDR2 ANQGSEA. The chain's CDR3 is CSVDRGRNTEAFF. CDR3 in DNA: TGCAGCGTGGACAGGGGACGGAACACTGAAGCTTTCTTT.

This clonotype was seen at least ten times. In DNA form, the CDR3 reads TGTGCCAGCACCCTCCGGACTAGCGGGAGGGCCGGGAACTACGAGCAGTACTTC. Protein product: CASTLRTSGRAGNYEQYF. This rearrangement joins TRBV12-3 or TRBV12-4 to TRBJ2-7, with TRBD2 identical over 15 bases. V trimming: 7 bases; J trimming: 3 bases; junction bases outside the gene matches: 13. The CDR3 consists of 18 residues.

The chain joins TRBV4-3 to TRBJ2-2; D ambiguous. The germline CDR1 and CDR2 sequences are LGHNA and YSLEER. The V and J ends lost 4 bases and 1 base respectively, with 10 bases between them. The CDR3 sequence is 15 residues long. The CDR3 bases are TGCGCCAGCAGCCCCCAGGCCCAGAACACCGGGGAGCTGTTTTTT. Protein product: CASSPQAQNTGELFF.

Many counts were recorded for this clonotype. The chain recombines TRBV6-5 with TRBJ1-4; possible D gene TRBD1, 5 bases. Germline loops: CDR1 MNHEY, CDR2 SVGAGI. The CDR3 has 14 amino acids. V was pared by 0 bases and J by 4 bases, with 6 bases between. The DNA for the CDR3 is TGTGCCAGCAGTTACTCGAGGGGTAATGAAAAACTGTTTTTT. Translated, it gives CASSYSRGNEKLFF.

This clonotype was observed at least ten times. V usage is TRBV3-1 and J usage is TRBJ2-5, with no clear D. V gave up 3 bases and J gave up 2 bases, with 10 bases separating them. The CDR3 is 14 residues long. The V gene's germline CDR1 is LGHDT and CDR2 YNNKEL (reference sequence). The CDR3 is CASSHRGRQETQYF. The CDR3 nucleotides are TGTGCCAGCAGCCACCGCGGACGACAAGAGACCCAGTACTTC.

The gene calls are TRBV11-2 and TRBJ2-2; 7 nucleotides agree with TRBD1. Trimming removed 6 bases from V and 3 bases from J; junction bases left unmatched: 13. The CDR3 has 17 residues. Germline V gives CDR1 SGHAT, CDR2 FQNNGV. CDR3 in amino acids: CASRPQGGLIDTGELFF. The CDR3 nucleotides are TGTGCCAGCAGACCCCAAGGGGGCCTCATCGACACCGGGGAGCTGTTTTTT. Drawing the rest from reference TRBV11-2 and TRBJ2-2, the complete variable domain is EAGVAQSPRYKIIEKRQSVAFWCNPISGHATLYWYQQILGQGPKLLIQFQNNGVVDDSQLPKDRFSAERLKGVDSTLKIQPAKLEDSAVYLCASRPQGGLIDTGELFFGEGSRLTVL.

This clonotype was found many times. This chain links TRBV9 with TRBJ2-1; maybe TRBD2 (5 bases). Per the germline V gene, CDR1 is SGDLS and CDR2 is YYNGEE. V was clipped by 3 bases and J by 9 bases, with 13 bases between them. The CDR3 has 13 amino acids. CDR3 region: CASSALSAGEQFF. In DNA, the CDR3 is TGTGCCAGCAGCGCCCTTAGCGCGGGTGAGCAGTTCTTC.

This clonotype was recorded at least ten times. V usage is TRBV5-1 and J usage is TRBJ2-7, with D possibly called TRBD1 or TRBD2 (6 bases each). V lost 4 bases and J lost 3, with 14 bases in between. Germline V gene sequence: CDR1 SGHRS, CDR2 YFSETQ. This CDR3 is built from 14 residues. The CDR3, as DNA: TGCGCCAGCAGCAGGAGGGGGTATCTCTACGAGCAGTACTTC. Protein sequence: CASSRRGYLYEQYF.

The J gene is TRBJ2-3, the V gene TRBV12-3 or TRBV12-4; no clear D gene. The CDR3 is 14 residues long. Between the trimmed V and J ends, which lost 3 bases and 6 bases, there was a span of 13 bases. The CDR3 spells CASSFGLVSDTQYF. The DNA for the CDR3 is TGTGCCAGCAGTTTTGGGCTGGTTTCGGATACGCAGTATTTT.

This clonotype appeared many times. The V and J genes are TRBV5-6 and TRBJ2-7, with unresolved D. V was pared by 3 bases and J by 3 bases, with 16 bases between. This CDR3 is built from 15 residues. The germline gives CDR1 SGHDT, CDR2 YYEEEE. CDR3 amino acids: CASSSLRNLGYEQYF. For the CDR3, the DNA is TGTGCCAGCAGCTCCCTCAGGAATTTGGGCTACGAGCAGTACTTC.

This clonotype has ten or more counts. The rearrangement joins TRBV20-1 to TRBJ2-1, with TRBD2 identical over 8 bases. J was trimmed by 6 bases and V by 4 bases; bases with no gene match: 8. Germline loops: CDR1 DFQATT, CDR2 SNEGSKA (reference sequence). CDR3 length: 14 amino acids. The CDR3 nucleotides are TGCAGTGCTAAGCGGGAGCCCTCTCTCAATGAGCAGTTCTTC. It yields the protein CSAKREPSLNEQFF.

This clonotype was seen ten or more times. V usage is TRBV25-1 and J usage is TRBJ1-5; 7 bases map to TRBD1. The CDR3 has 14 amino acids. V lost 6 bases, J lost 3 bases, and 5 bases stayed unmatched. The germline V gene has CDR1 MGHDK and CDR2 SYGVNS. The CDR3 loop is CASRETGNNQPQHF. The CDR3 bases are TGTGCCAGCAGGGAGACAGGGAACAATCAGCCCCAGCATTTT.

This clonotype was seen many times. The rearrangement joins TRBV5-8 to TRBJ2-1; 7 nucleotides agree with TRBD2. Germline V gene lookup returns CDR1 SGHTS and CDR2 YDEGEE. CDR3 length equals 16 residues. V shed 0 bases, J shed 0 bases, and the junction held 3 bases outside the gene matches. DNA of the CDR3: TGTGCCAGCAGCTTGGTTCCGGGGGGCTCCTACAATGAGCAGTTCTTC. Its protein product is CASSLVPGGSYNEQFF.